This T cell receptor beta chain was obtained from a study of blood T cell repertoires in COVID-19. Study information: Sites across the United States, Italy and Spain contributed samples from acute and convalescent COVID-19. T cells, B-cell-depleted T cells, or PBMCs supplied cDNA or gDNA.

While infection was still active, Seattle patients were enrolled and then followed longitudinally. This clone was counted a single time. The CDR3 covers 16 residues. Per germline, CDR1 ENHRY and CDR2 SYGVKD. V lost 0 bases and J lost 4, with 16 bases in between. In the study's own analysis: Researchers report that nucleated cell counts were estimated from reference gene primer amplification. Assay: immunoSEQ multiplex PCR; the TCRdb copy retains only in-frame clones and omits some. From that table come the V and J calls and clone size; the DNA was used to work out D and trimming. The sample yields 90,000 to 100,000 clones, roughly 87% seen once.

The sequenced material came from peripheral blood. The chain recombines TRBV10-3 with TRBJ2-7, with a weak D call TRBD2 (7 bases). This clonotype was obtained from a woman aged 55-70 years with COVID-19, enrolled during active disease. The CDR3 DNA reads as TGTGCCATCAGTGAGTCCCCGGCGGGGGCGCGGTACGAGCAGTACTTC. It translates to CAISESPAGARYEQYF.